The clone carrying this TCR beta chain was counted at least ten times. Its antigen is currently unknown. V was clipped by 3 bases and J by 5 bases, with 13 bases between them. CDR1 LNHDA and CDR2 SQIVND come from the germline V gene (reference sequence). The CDR3 has 14 residues. How the authors handled the data: Between-group CDR3 differences, defined by clinicopathological status, yielded a distant-metastasis classifier for papillary thyroid cancer. TCRdb re-clonotyped the PCR reads via MiXCR. Here the V and J calls rest on TCRdb's processing, not on the authors' analysis. In the table there are 25,000 to 30,000 clones, roughly 15% of which are singletons. The record originates from a study of metastatic and nonmetastatic thyroid tumors. For the study at large: Repertoires were compared across blood and tumor or nodule tissue from malignant and benign thyroid patients.

Thyroid surgery had not been preceded by any treatment in any patient. Study outcomes and limitations: According to reports, the diversity of TCR beta was significantly higher in malignant thyroid tumors than in benign nodules, and this held in both blood and tumor samples.

The V gene is TRBV19, the J gene TRBJ1-2, with TRBD1 as a possible D gene (5 bases). The sample consisted of blood. The origin of this receptor is a female donor with papillary thyroid cancer or a benign thyroid nodule (not recorded which). Some clones in this sample may be carry-over from other donors' samples. This CDR3 reads CASSMSGQTYGYTF. The CDR3 DNA is TGTGCCAGTAGTATGAGTGGACAAACTTATGGCTACACCTTC.